This T cell receptor (beta chain) was identified in a study of shared clonotypes between healthy human individuals. TCRdb's copy holds only in-frame clones and misses some; the assay was immunoSEQ multiplex PCR. Among about 600,000 clones listed, around 76% were seen once. Donors, healthy HIV-negative adults, lacked recent acute infections or vaccinations. Approximately 82 million PBMCs were counted before genomic DNA extraction. General study findings and limits: Researchers sampled blood only, noting tissue repertoires likely differ.

Comment on this clone: The antigen is not known.

CDR3 length: 16 residues. Germline V lookup: CDR1 SGHNT, CDR2 YYREEE (reference sequence). V lost 5 bases and J lost 4; bases outside the gene matches: 13. The sequence was obtained from a woman aged 40 to 50 in good health. Some clones in this sample may be carry-over from other donors' samples. This rearrangement joins TRBV5-4 to TRBJ2-3; 7 bases are shared with TRBD2. The sample was PBMCs. The CDR3 DNA sequence: TGTGCCAGCAGGGTACTAGCGAGAGGGCCCGCAGATACGCAGTATTTT. Its translation is CASRVLARGPADTQYF.